The 16 T cell receptor beta chains below were found in one sample sequenced in a study of lymphopenia after photon versus proton radiotherapy. Using immunoSEQ multiplex PCR, the repertoire was profiled, and TCRdb retains in-frame clones only, with some absent. The repertoire holds about 68,000 clones, with more than 75% as singletons. Source: peripheral blood, taken from a patient treated with photon-based radiotherapy. The receptor set was obtained from a woman in her 70s with pancreatic cancer.

The rearrangement links TRBV15 to TRBJ1-2; D is perhaps TRBD1 (5 bases). Germline V gives CDR1 LNHNV, CDR2 YYDKDF (reference sequence). The CDR3 sequence is 15 residues long. Trimming took off 0 bases at V and 9 bases at J, with 17 bases between the two ends. CDR3: CATSRERAQGGSYTF. The CDR3 DNA is TGTGCCACCAGCAGAGAACGGGCCCAGGGAGGGAGCTACACCTTC.

The V gene is TRBV12-1, the J gene TRBJ2-1; the table's D call, TRBD1, has no DNA check behind it. TRBV12-1 is designated a pseudogene. The CDR3 totals 16 residues. CDR3 region: CASSSPGARSYNEQFF. CDR3 coding DNA: TGTGCCAGCAGCTCCCCTGGGGCACGCTCCTACAATGAGCAGTTCTTC.

This clone was counted a single time. The chain has TRBV6-5 and TRBJ2-3; the D gene is possibly TRBD1 (6 bases). This CDR3 spans 15 amino acids. Germline CDR1 reads MNHEY; CDR2 reads SVGAGI. Trimming pared 2 bases from V and 1 base from J, leaving 10 bases between. The CDR3 nucleotides are TGTGCCAGCAGTTACGGACAGCATGGCACAGATACGCAGTATTTT. Translation gives CASSYGQHGTDTQYF.

Here the CDR3 reads CASSLDRGLDEQYF. CDR3 DNA sequence: TGTGCCAGCAGCCTCGACAGGGGGCTGGACGAGCAGTACTTC. The chain has TRBV6-5 and TRBJ2-7; 10 bases agree with TRBD1. Unmatched junction bases numbered 7, after V lost 6 bases and J lost 5 bases. The CDR3 is 14 residues long. Germline lookup yields CDR1 MNHEY and CDR2 SVGAGI.

This clone was detected only once. The CDR3 sequence is CASSFGGERETQYF. The CDR3 DNA follows: TGTGCCAGCAGCTTCGGGGGAGAGAGAGAGACCCAGTACTTC. The chain couples TRBV11-2 to TRBJ2-5; a possible D gene is TRBD2 (6 bases). The V gene's germline CDR1 is SGHAT and CDR2 FQNNGV. The CDR3 extends over 14 amino acids. Trimming removed 3 bases at V and 4 bases at J, with 12 bases between.

This rearrangement joins TRBV10-3 to TRBJ2-3; TRBD2 matches at 8 bases. There are 14 residues in the CDR3. The J segment lost 6 bases and the V segment lost 7 bases, leaving 9 bases of the junction unmatched. The germline V gene has CDR1 ENHRY and CDR2 SYGVKD. CDR3 sequence (DNA): TGTGCCATCACCGAGAGCGGGAGTCGTGATACGCAGTATTTT. This gives the protein CAITESGSRDTQYF.

V gene TRBV28 combines with J gene TRBJ2-1, with TRBD1 identical over 9 bases. V lost 5 bases, J lost 6 bases, and 11 bases stayed unmatched. This CDR3 contains 16 residues. Per the germline V gene, CDR1 is MDHEN and CDR2 is SYDVKM. CDR3 sequence (DNA): TGTGCCAGCAGTCCCGGACAGGGGAGTCAGTCCAATGAGCAGTTCTTC. It yields the protein CASSPGQGSQSNEQFF. Full variable domain (remainder filled in from reference TRBV28 and TRBJ2-1): DVKVTQSSRYLVKRTGEKVFLECVQDMDHENMFWYRQDPGLGLRLIYFSYDVKMKEKGDIPEGYSVSREKKERFSLILESASTNQTSMYLCASSPGQGSQSNEQFFGPGTRLTVL.

V is TRBV5-1 and J is TRBJ2-1; D might be TRBD1 or TRBD2, each matching 6 bases. This CDR3 has 14 amino acids. The germline CDR1 and CDR2 sequences are SGHRS and YFSETQ. V dropped 2 bases and J dropped 8 bases, with 14 bases sitting between them. The CDR3 spells CASSFIGGRDEQFF. The DNA for the CDR3 is TGCGCCAGCAGCTTTATAGGGGGGCGGGATGAGCAGTTCTTC.

V usage is TRBV5-6 and J usage is TRBJ1-1, with 8 nucleotides matching TRBD1. With V trimmed by 4 bases and J by 1 base, 6 bases remained unmatched. Germline V lookup: CDR1 SGHDT, CDR2 YYEEEE. The CDR3 sequence is 15 residues long. The CDR3 DNA reads TGTGCCAGCAGCCGCGGGACAGGAGGGAACACTGAAGCTTTCTTT. Encoded protein: CASSRGTGGNTEAFF.

This clone has only a few counts. The genes are TRBV19 and TRBJ2-5; D is perhaps TRBD1 (5 bases). The CDR3 spans 14 residues. Germline CDR1 reads LNHDA; CDR2 reads SQIVND (reference sequence). The ends were cut back, 5 bases at V and 8 bases at J, with 18 bases in the middle. For the CDR3, the DNA is TGTGCCAGTAGTCCGACCGGACACTCTAAAACCCAGTACTTC. Residues: CASSPTGHSKTQYF.

V is TRBV29-1 and J is TRBJ2-2, with 9 bases identical to TRBD1. Germline lookup yields CDR1 SQVTM and CDR2 ANQGSEA. With 7 bases clipped from V and 0 bases from J, the junction kept 12 bases outside the gene matches. The CDR3 is 17 amino acids. As DNA, the CDR3 is TGCAGCGCGGGCGGGACAGGGATTGTCGCGAACACCGGGGAGCTGTTTTTT. It codes for CSAGGTGIVANTGELFF.

This chain connects TRBV29-1 to TRBJ2-7, with 10 bases that match TRBD1. The germline V gene has CDR1 SQVTM and CDR2 ANQGSEA. The CDR3 is 15 residues long. Germline trimming cut 8 bases from V and 1 base from J; bases unmatched to any gene: 11. Here the CDR3 reads CSSLGGQGTSYEQYF. In nucleotides, the CDR3 is TGCAGCTCGTTGGGGGGACAGGGGACGTCCTACGAGCAGTACTTC.

The table lists this clone with a count of one. The chain combines TRBV28 with TRBJ1-4; TRBD1 is a possible D gene (6 bases). Germline V lookup: CDR1 MDHEN, CDR2 SYDVKM. The CDR3 has 14 residues. Trimming stripped 1 base from V and 8 bases from J, with 11 bases between. The CDR3 sequence is CASSLSGGREKLFF. The CDR3 DNA follows: TGTGCCAGCAGTTTATCGGGGGGCCGGGAAAAACTGTTTTTT.

The chain combines TRBV9 with TRBJ2-3, with a weak D call TRBD2 (7 bases). CDR3 length: 15 amino acids. Trimming stripped 0 bases from V and 2 bases from J, with 10 bases between. Germline CDR1 reads SGDLS; CDR2 reads YYNGEE. CDR3 nucleotide sequence: TGTGCCAGCAGCGTAGCAGGGGACTACACAGATACGCAGTATTTT. Its protein is CASSVAGDYTDTQYF.

The chain joins TRBV5-1 to TRBJ1-1, with TRBD1 as a possible D gene (5 bases). The length of the CDR3 is 15 residues. The germline V gene encodes CDR1 SGHRS and CDR2 YFSETQ. V lost 4 bases, J lost 3 bases, and 16 bases lay in between. CDR3 protein: CASSPGGRADTEAFF. CDR3 coding DNA: TGCGCCAGCAGCCCCGGGGGAAGGGCGGACACTGAAGCTTTCTTT.

This chain connects TRBV15 to TRBJ2-7; perhaps TRBD1 as D (5 bases). Germline lookup yields CDR1 LNHNV and CDR2 YYDKDF (reference sequence). The CDR3 sequence is 15 residues long. The V end lost 0 bases, the J end lost 3 bases, and 12 bases lay between the germline ends. DNA for the CDR3: TGTGCCACCAGCAGAGACGGGCAGGGATTCTACGAGCAGTACTTC. This codes for CATSRDGQGFYEQYF.